This T cell receptor (beta chain) appears in the sequencing data of a study of T cells expressing NK-cell markers. Looking at the study overall: Sorted T-cell subsets CD3+CD56+NKG2C+, CD3+CD56+NKG2C- and CD3+CD56-NKG2C+ were TCR beta-sequenced. Among eight sequenced donors, seven carried HCMV seropositivity while one was seronegative.

Germline V gene sequence: CDR1 MNHNY, CDR2 SVGAGI (reference sequence). The CDR3 runs 14 residues. TCRdb re-analyzed the 5' RACE reads; it lists each CDR3 protein once, without DNA. Recorded for this sample: about 400,000 distinct CDR3 sequences. Overall study results and limits: There were a handful of donors in whom these clonotypes also led the CD3+CD56-NKG2C+ fraction. HCMV specificity was not established for the expanded NKG2C+ T cell clones.

About this clonotype itself: Its antigen is unknown.

Sequenced: blood T cells: a sorted CD56 or NKG2C T cell subset, CD4+ or CD8+ T cells, or bulk PBMC T cells (not recorded which). The V call is TRBV6-6, the J call TRBJ2-5. This clonotype was sampled from a woman aged 50 to 60 in good health. The CDR3 here is CASSYSSGQETQYF.